These T cell receptor beta chains were read from a single sample in a study of post-analysis software for immune sequencing data. TCRdb re-derived calls from the PCR reads in MiXCR, one entry per CDR3 protein. Among about 540,000 distinct CDR3 sequences listed, less than 40% were seen once. Sequenced: blood. The receptor set was obtained from a girl aged 2 to 17 with multiple sclerosis. Each CDR3 is given with its conserved first and last residue. D genes are given only for firm matches. Size is omitted from some rows. Given values are once, few, many or a class for expanded clones.

j_gene	v_gene	d_gene	abundance	CDR3nt	CDR3aa
TRBJ1-1	TRBV20-1	-	-	TGCAGTGCTAGAGCACAGATACCGAACACTGAAGCTTTCTTT	CSARAQIPNTEAFF
TRBJ2-5	TRBV10-1	TRBD2	-	TGCGCCAGCAGTGAGTCCCGTTCCAGCGGGGGGGCGGAGACCCAGTACTTC	CASSESRSSGGAETQYF
TRBJ2-7	TRBV12-3/TRBV12-4	-	-	TGTGCCAGCACCGCTGCGGCGGAAGAGTTTAGCTCCTACGAGCAGTACTTC	CASTAAAEEFSSYEQYF
TRBJ2-5	TRBV12-3/TRBV12-4	-	few	TGTGCCAGCAGTTTAAGAGGGTGGGAGACCCAGTACTTC	CASSLRGWETQYF
TRBJ1-5	TRBV4-1	-	few	TGCGCCAGCAGCCAAGATTCACGTAGCAATCAGCCCCAGCATTTT	CASSQDSRSNQPQHF
TRBJ2-1	TRBV28	-	-	TGTGCCAGCAGTTTAATGCCGAGCTCCTACAATGAGCAGTTCTTC	CASSLMPSSYNEQFF
TRBJ2-2	TRBV6-1	TRBD2	-	TGTGCCAGCAGTGAAGGACTAGCGGGGGTAAACACCGGGGAGCTGTTTTTT	CASSEGLAGVNTGELFF
TRBJ2-1	TRBV18	-	few	TGTGCCAGCTCCCGAGAGGGGCGCGGGGAGCAGTTCTTC	CASSREGRGEQFF
TRBJ2-4	TRBV5-1	TRBD2	-	TGCGCCAGCAGCTTGGGCACCGGGACTACATACGGGCAGTACTTC	CASSLGTGTTYGQYF
TRBJ1-4	TRBV7-2	-	-	TGTGCCAGCAGTCTATCGGACTGGGGGGAGGGTGAAAAACTGTTTTTT	CASSLSDWGEGEKLFF
TRBJ1-6	TRBV25-1	-	-	TGTGCCAGCAGTGATTCCTTTCCGGGCTTCAGCTCCTATAATTCACCCCTCCACTTT	CASSDSFPGFSSYNSPLHF
TRBJ2-3	TRBV29-1	TRBD2	few	TGCAGCGTTGAAGGGACTAGCGGGAAGACAGATACGCAGTATTTT	CSVEGTSGKTDTQYF
TRBJ1-2	TRBV6-5	TRBD1	-	TGTGCCAGCAGTTACTCCAGGGGGATAGGCTACACCTTC	CASSYSRGIGYTF
TRBJ1-1	TRBV9	-	-	TGTGCCAGCAGCGTAGGCTGGGGGACTGAAGCTTTCTTT	CASSVGWGTEAFF
TRBJ2-3	TRBV20-1	-	-	TGCAGTGCCAACCCGGGGGCGACAGATACGCAGTATTTT	CSANPGATDTQYF
TRBJ1-2	TRBV20-1	TRBD1	-	TGCAGTGCTCACAGACAGGGCTCGGCCTATGGCTACACCTTC	CSAHRQGSAYGYTF
TRBJ1-6	TRBV7-9	-	-	TGTGCCAGCAGCTCCCCCAGTGGGAGAGGTAATTCACCCCTCCACTTT	CASSSPSGRGNSPLHF
TRBJ2-1	TRBV14	-	-	TGTGCCAGCAGCCAAGATCCGGGCCGGAGTGAGCAGTTCTTC	CASSQDPGRSEQFF
TRBJ1-1	TRBV12-3/TRBV12-4	-	few	TGTGCCACGCGACAGTTGAACACTGAAGCTTTCTTT	CATRQLNTEAFF
TRBJ2-5	TRBV6-6	TRBD2	-	TGTGCCAGCAGTACTGTAGCGGGGGGCCGGGAGACCCAGTACTTC	CASSTVAGGRETQYF
TRBJ2-7	TRBV12-3/TRBV12-4	-	-	TGTGCCAGCAGTTTAGCGCTGGGACAGCCGCGGGGGTACGAGCAGTACTTC	CASSLALGQPRGYEQYF
TRBJ2-5	TRBV6-1	-	-	TGTGCCAGCGACTTCGACATCGTGCAGTACTTC	CASDFDIVQYF
TRBJ1-4	TRBV5-1	-	-	TGCGCCAGCAGCTTGGATTCCCCGTATACTGAAAAACTGTTTTTT	CASSLDSPYTEKLFF
TRBJ2-7	TRBV7-2	-	many	TGTGCCAGCAGCTACTGGGACCGCTCCTACGAGCAGTACTTC	CASSYWDRSYEQYF
TRBJ1-1	TRBV11-2	-	-	TGTGCCAGCCTAACCCCGGAGGTAAACACTGAAGCTTTCTTT	CASLTPEVNTEAFF